The T cell receptor (beta chain) described here comes from a study of blood T cells in healthy people across ages. General study results and limits: Estimated diversity across one million T cells was deemed an underestimate. Comparison with aged donors showed that long-lived donors had more naive CD4+ cells and higher diversity. A strong correlation between TCR beta diversity and naive T cell percentage was seen. The lack of PBMC sorting stopped any conclusive naive versus antigen-experienced comparison.

This CDR3 has 13 amino acids. Germline CDR1 is MNHEY and CDR2 is SVGEGT. V lost 5 bases and J lost 6, with 11 bases in between. PCR was performed a second time for roughly 7 to 12 cycles using a sample-barcoded 5' primer and a J-beta primer mix. MiXCR, applied by TCRdb to the 5' RACE reads, yields one record per CDR3 protein. The sample comprises 1.5 million to 2 million distinct CDR3 sequences, around half of which are singletons, and 2% to 2.5% rests with the top ten. As to this clonotype: Its cognate antigen is unknown.

The V call is TRBV6-2 or TRBV6-3, the J call TRBJ2-4, with TRBD2 as a possible D gene (5 bases). The receptor's source is a woman aged 40 to 50 in good health. Sequenced input: blood. CDR3 loop: CASSDWELNIQYF. In DNA form, the CDR3 reads TGTGCCAGCAGTGACTGGGAGCTAAACATTCAGTACTTC.